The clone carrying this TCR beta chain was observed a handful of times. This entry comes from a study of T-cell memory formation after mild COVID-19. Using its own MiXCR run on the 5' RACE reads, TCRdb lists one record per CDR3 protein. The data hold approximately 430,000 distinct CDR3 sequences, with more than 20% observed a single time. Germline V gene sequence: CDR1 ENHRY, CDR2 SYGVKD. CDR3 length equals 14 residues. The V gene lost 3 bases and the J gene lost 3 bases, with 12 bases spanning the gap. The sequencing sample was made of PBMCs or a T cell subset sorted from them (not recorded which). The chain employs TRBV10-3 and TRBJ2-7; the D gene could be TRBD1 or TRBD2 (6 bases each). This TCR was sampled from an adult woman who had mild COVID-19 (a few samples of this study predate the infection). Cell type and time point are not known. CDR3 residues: CAISEGGNIYEQYF. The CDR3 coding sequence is TGTGCCATCAGTGAAGGGGGGAACATCTACGAGCAGTACTTC.